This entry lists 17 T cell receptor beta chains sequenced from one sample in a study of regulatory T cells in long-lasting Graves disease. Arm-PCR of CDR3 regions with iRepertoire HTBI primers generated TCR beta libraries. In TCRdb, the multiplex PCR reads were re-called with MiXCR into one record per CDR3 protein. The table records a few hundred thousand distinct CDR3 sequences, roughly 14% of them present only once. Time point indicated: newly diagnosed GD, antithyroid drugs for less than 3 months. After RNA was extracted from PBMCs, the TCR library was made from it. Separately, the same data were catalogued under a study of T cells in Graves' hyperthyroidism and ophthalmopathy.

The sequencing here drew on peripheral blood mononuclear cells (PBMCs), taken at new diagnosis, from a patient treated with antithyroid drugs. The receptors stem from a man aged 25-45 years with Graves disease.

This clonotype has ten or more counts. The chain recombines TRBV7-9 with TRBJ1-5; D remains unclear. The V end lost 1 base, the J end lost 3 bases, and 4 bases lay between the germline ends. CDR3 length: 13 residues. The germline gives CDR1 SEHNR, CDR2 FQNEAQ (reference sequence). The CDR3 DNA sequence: TGTGCCAGCAGCTTAGACATCAATCAGCCCCAGCATTTT. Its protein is CASSLDINQPQHF.

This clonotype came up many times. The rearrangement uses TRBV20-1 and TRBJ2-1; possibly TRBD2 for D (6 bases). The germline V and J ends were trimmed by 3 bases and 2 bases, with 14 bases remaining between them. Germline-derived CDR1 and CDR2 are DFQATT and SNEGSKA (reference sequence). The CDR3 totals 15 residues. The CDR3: CSARDQRVPYNEQFF. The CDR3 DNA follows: TGCAGTGCTAGGGACCAGCGGGTACCCTACAATGAGCAGTTCTTC.

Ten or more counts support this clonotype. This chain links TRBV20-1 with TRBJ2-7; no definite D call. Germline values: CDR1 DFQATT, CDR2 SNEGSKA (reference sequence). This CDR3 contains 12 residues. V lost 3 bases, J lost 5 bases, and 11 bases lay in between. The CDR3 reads CSARPPVDEQYF. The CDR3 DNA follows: TGCAGTGCTAGGCCCCCAGTTGACGAGCAGTACTTC.

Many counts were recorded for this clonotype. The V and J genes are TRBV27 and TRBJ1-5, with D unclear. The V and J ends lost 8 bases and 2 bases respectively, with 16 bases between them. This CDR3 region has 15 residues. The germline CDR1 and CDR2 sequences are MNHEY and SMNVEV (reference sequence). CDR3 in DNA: TGTGCCAGCGCCCGTTACCCGGTCGGCAATCAGCCCCAGCATTTT. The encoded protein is CASARYPVGNQPQHF.

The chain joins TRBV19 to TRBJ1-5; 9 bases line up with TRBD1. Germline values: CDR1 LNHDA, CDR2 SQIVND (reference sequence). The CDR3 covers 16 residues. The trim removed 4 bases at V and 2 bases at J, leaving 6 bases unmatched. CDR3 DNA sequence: TGTGCCAGTAGTACTCGGACAGGGGAGGGCAATCAGCCCCAGCATTTT. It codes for CASSTRTGEGNQPQHF.

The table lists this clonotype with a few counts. CDR3 amino acids: CASSSFYVAPLHF. DNA of the CDR3: TGTGCCAGCAGTTCCTTCTATGTAGCACCCCTCCACTTT. The rearrangement joins TRBV6-5 to TRBJ1-6; no definite D call. The ends were cut back, 4 bases at V and 11 bases at J, with 12 bases in the middle. This CDR3 is built from 13 residues. The germline V gene encodes CDR1 MNHEY and CDR2 SVGAGI.

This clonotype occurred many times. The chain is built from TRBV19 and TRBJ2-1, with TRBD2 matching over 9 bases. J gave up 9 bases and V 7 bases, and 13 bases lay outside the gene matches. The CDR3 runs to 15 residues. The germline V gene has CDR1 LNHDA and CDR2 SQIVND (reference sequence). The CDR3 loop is CASKGTSGSMIEQFF. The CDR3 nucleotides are TGTGCCAGTAAAGGCACTAGCGGGTCAATGATTGAGCAGTTCTTC.

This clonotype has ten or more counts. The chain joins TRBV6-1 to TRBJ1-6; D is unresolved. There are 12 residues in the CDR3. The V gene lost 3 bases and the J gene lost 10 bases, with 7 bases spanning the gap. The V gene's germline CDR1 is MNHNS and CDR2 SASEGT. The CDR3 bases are TGTGCCAGCAGTGACCCCAGGTCACCCCTCCACTTT. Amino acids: CASSDPRSPLHF.

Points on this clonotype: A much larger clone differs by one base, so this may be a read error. The DNA of the CDR3 is TGTGCCAGCAGGGGCAGTCAGCCCCAGCATTTT. Amino acid sequence: CASRGSQPQHF. The chain is built from TRBV28 and TRBJ1-5; D is undetermined. This CDR3 is 11 amino acids long. Germline V gene lookup returns CDR1 MDHEN and CDR2 SYDVKM. Trimming took 6 bases from V and 6 from J, leaving 6 bases between them.

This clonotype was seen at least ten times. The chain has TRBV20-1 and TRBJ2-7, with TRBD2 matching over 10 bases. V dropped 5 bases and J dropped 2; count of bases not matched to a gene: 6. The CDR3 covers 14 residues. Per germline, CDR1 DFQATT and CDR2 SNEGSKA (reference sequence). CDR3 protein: CSAGATSGPYEQYF. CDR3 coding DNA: TGCAGTGCTGGGGCGACTAGCGGGCCCTACGAGCAGTACTTC.

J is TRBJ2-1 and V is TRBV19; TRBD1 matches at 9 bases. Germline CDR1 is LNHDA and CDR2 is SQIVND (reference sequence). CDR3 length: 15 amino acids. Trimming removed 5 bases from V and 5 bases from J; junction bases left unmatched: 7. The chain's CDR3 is CASSLQGALHNEQFF. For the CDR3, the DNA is TGTGCCAGTAGTCTACAGGGGGCCCTCCACAATGAGCAGTTCTTC. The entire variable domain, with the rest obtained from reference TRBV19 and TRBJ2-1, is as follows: DGGITQSPKYLFRKEGQNVTLSCEQNLNHDAMYWYRQDPGQGLRLIYYSQIVNDFQKGDIAEGYSVSREKKESFPLTVTSAQKNPTAFYLCASSLQGALHNEQFFGPGTRLTVL.

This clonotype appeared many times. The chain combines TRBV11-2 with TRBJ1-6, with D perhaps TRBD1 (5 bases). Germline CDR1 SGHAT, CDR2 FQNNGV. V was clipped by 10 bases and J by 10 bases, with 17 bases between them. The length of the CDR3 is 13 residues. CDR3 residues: CATTEDINSPLHF. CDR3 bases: TGTGCCACCACAGAGGACATCAACTCACCCCTCCACTTT. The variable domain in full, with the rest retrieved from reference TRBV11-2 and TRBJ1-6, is EAGVAQSPRYKIIEKRQSVAFWCNPISGHATLYWYQQILGQGPKLLIQFQNNGVVDDSQLPKDRFSAERLKGVDSTLKIQPAKLEDSAVYLCATTEDINSPLHFGNGTRLTVT.

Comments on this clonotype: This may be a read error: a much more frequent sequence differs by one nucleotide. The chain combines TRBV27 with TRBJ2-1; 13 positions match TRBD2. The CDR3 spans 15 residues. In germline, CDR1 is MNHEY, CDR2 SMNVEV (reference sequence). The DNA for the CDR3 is TGTGCCAGCAGTTCCGGACTAGCGGGAGCCAATGAGCAGCTCTTC. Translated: CASSSGLAGANEQLF.

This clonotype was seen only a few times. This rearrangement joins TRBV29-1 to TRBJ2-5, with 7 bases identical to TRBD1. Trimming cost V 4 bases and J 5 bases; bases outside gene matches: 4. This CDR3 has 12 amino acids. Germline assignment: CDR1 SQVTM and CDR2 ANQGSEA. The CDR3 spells CSVGQGRETQYF. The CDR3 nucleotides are TGCAGCGTTGGACAGGGACGGGAGACCCAGTACTTC. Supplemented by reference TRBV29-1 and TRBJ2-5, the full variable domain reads SAVISQKPSRDICQRGTSLTIQCQVDSQVTMMFWYRQQPGQSLTLIATANQGSEATYESGFVIDKFPISRPNLTFSTLTVSNMSPEDSSIYLCSVGQGRETQYFGPGTRLLVL.

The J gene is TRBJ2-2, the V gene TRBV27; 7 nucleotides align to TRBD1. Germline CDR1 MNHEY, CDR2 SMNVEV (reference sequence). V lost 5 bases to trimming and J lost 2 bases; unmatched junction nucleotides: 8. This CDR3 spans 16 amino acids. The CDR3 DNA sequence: TGTGCCAGCAGTAAAATAGGGACAGCTAACACCGGGGAGCTGTTTTTT. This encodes CASSKIGTANTGELFF.

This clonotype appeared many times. CDR3 in amino acids: CASSSSGGAGGGYTF. CDR3 in DNA: TGTGCCAGCAGCTCTTCCGGAGGGGCAGGAGGAGGCTACACCTTC. The rearrangement uses TRBV7-9 and TRBJ1-2, with a weak D call TRBD1 (5 bases). From germline, CDR1 is SEHNR and CDR2 FQNEAQ (reference sequence). This CDR3 has 15 residues. The V end was cut by 4 bases, the J end by 8 bases, with 20 bases between.

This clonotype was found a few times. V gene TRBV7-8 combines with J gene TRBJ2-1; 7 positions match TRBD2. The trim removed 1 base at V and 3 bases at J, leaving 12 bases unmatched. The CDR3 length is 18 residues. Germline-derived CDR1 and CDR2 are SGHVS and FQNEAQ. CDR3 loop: CASSLVRYAGDIYNEQFF. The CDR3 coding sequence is TGTGCCAGCAGCTTAGTTCGCTATGCGGGGGATATCTACAATGAGCAGTTCTTC.